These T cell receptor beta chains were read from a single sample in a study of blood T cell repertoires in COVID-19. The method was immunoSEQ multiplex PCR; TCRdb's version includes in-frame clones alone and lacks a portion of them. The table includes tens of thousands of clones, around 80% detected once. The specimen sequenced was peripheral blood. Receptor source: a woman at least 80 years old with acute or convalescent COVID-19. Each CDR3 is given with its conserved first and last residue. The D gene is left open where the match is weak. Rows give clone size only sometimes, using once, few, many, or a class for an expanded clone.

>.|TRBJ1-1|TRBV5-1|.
TGCGCCAGCAGCAGGGAGGGCAGCACTGAAGCTTTCTTT
CASSREGSTEAFF
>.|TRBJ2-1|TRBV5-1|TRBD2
TGCGCCAGCAGCTTGGTCCCAGCGGGGGGGCGGAATGAGCAGTTCTTC
CASSLVPAGGRNEQFF
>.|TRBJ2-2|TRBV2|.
TGTGCCAGCAGTAGGCTAGCGACAACCGGGGAGCTGTTTTTT
CASSRLATTGELFF
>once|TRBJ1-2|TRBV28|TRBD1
TGTGCCAGCAGGGAATCCGGGACAGGCAACTATGGCTACACCTTC
CASRESGTGNYGYTF
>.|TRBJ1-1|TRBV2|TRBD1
TGTGCCAGCAGTGAAAGGGTGCAGGGGGACCCTTTTACTGAAGCTTTCTTT
CASSERVQGDPFTEAFF
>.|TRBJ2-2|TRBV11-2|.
TGTGCCAGCAGCTTAGAGGCGATAGGAGCGAACACCGGGGAGCTGTTTTTT
CASSLEAIGANTGELFF
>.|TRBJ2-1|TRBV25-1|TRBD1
TGTGCCAGCGGAAAACAGGGGGGAAACAATGAGCAGTTCTTC
CASGKQGGNNEQFF
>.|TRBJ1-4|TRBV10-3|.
TGTGCCGCGCAGCAGGGGCCCAATGAAAAACTGTTTTTT
CAAQQGPNEKLFF
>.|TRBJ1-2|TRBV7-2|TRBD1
TGTGCCAGCAGCTTAGAGGTACTCTCCGGGACAGCGTCCACCTTC
CASSLEVLSGTASTF
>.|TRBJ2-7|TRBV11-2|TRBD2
TGTGCCAGCAGCTTAGAGGGCGGGAGTGTTTACGAGCAGTACTTC
CASSLEGGSVYEQYF
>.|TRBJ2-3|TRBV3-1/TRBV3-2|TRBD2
TGTGCCAGCAGCCAAGGCGGGGGGGCCGGAGATACGCAGTATTTT
CASSQGGGAGDTQYF
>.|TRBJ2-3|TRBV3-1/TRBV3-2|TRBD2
TGTGCCAGCAGCCAGACTAGCGGGAGTCCCGGGGGCACAGATACGCAGTATTTT
CASSQTSGSPGGTDTQYF
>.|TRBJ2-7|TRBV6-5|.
TGTGCCAGCAGTTCCCAGGTTAGCGTGGCCTACGAGCAGTACTTC
CASSSQVSVAYEQYF
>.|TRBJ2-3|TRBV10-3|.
TGTGCCATCAACGCAGGGGGGCCAGATACGCAGTATTTT
CAINAGGPDTQYF
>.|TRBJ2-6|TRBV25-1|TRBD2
TGTGCCAGCACTGGGACTACTGGGGCCAACGTCCTGACTTTC
CASTGTTGANVLTF
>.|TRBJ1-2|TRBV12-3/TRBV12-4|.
TGTGCCAGTCAAGGGCAGGGTCACTATGGCTACACCTTC
CASQGQGHYGYTF
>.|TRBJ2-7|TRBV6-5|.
TGTGCCAGCAGGCGGGCCATCGAGCAGTACTTC
CASRRAIEQYF
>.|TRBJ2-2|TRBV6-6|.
TGTGCCAGCAGTCCCGCGGGGCTGTTCGCGAACACCGGGGAGCTGTTTTTT
CASSPAGLFANTGELFF
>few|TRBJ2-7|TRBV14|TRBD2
TGTGCCAGCAGCTGGACTAGCGGGACCTACGAGCAGTACTTC
CASSWTSGTYEQYF
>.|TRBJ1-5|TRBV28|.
TGTGCCAGCACGGAAAGTGGGGAGCAGCCCCAGCATTTT
CASTESGEQPQHF
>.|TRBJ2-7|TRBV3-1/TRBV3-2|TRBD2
TGTGCCAGCAGCCGGGGGACTAGCGGACCCTACGAGCAGTACTTC
CASSRGTSGPYEQYF
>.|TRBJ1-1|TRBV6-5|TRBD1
TGTGCCAGCAGTTACTCTTTGACAGGGCAGAACACTGAAGCTTTCTTT
CASSYSLTGQNTEAFF
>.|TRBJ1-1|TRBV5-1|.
TGCGCCAGCAGCTCGGGACACGGCGTTACTGAAGCTTTCTTT
CASSSGHGVTEAFF
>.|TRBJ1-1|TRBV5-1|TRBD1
TGCGCCAGCAGCTTGGGAGCAGGGGGGTCTACTGAAGCTTTCTTT
CASSLGAGGSTEAFF
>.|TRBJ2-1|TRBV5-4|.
TGTGCCAGCAGCTTGGTAGGGGATGATGAGCAGTTCTTC
CASSLVGDDEQFF
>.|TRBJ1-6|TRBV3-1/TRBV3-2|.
TGTGCCAGCAGTGTAAATAATTCACCCCTCCACTTT
CASSVNNSPLHF
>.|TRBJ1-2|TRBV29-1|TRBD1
TGCAGCGCCTCAGGGGGCAGTATCTATGGCTACACCTTC
CSASGGSIYGYTF
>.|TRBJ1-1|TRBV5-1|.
TGCGCCAGCAGCTTAGAGGGCGGTCATGCTGAAGCTTTCTTT
CASSLEGGHAEAFF
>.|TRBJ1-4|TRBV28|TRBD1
TGTGCCAGCAGTCGCTCCGGGACAGGGGATGAAAAACTGTTTTTT
CASSRSGTGDEKLFF
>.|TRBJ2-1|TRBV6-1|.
TGTGCCAGCAGTGAAGATACTAGAAGCAATGAGCAGTTCTTC
CASSEDTRSNEQFF
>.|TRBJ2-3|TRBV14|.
TGTGCCAGCAGCTCACAGGGCTTTGAGTTCACAGATACGCAGTATTTT
CASSSQGFEFTDTQYF
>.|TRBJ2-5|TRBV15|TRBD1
TGTGCCACCAGCAGAGATAGCACAGGGGTACAAGAGACCCAGTACTTC
CATSRDSTGVQETQYF
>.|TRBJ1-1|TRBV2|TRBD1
TGTGCCAGCGGCCGGGACAGAACGTACACTGAAGCTTTCTTT
CASGRDRTYTEAFF
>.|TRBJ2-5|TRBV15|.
TGTGCCACCAGCGGAGCAGGGGTTGGTCAAGAGACCCAGTACTTC
CATSGAGVGQETQYF
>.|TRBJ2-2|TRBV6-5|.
TGTGCCAGCAGTCCCAGGGTTAGCGGGGAGCTGTTTTTT
CASSPRVSGELFF
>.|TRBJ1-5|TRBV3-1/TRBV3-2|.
TGTGCCAGCAGCCACGGGGGGGATCAGCCCCAGCATTTT
CASSHGGDQPQHF
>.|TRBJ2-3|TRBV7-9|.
TGTGCCAGCCTCCTTCCTAGCACAGATACGCAGTATTTT
CASLLPSTDTQYF
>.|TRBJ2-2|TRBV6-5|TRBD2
TGTGCCAGCAAACCTGGGACTAGCGAGACCGGGGAGCTGTTTTTT
CASKPGTSETGELFF
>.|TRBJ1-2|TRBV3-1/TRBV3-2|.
TGTGCCAGCAACCAACGGGGAGGGCACGGCTACACCTTC
CASNQRGGHGYTF
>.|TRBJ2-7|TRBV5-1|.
TGCGCCAGCAGCTTTCAATACGGGATGGGTTACGAGCAGTACTTC
CASSFQYGMGYEQYF
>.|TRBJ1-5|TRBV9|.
TGTGCCAGCAGCACCGACGGACAGAGATATCAGCCCCAGCATTTT
CASSTDGQRYQPQHF
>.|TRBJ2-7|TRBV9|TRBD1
TGTGCCAGCAGCCCGGCAGGGGGCAAGGAGCAGTACTTC
CASSPAGGKEQYF
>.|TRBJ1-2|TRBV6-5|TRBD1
TGTGCCAGCAGTTACGGGTCAGGGACAGGGGGCTACACCTTC
CASSYGSGTGGYTF
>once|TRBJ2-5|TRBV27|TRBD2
TGTGCCAGCAGTCCTAGCGGGAGGGGTGAGACCCAGTACTTC
CASSPSGRGETQYF
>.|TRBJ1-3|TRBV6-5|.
TGTGCCAGCGGCTGGTCTCGTTCTGGAAACACCATATATTTT
CASGWSRSGNTIYF
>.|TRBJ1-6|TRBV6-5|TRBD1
TGTGCCAGCAGACAACAGGGGAACTATTCACCCCTCCACTTT
CASRQQGNYSPLHF
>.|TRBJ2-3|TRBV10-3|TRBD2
TGTGCCATCAGTAGAGCGGGACCCACAGATACGCAGTATTTT
CAISRAGPTDTQYF